This T cell receptor beta chain was observed in a study of STAT5B mutations in CD4+ large granular lymphocyte leukemia. Notes on the study in general: Patient CD4-sorted repertoires stayed more clonal than healthy ones after leukemic-clone removal. No patients shared main leukemic clonotypes, though around 27% appeared at low frequency elsewhere.

Controls came from buffy coats of healthy blood donors. Libraries were prepared by immunoSEQ multiplex PCR; TCRdb keeps only in-frame clonotypes and omits some of them. The table has about 40,000 clones, roughly 76% seen once. Note on this clone: Its matching antigen is unknown.

With V trimmed by 0 bases and J by 3 bases, 9 bases remained unmatched. The CDR3 is made up of 17 amino acids. Germline CDR1 is SGHAT and CDR2 is FQNNGV. Sequencing was performed on CD4+ T cells from blood buffy coats. The rearrangement uses TRBV11-2 and TRBJ2-7; 9 nucleotides line up with TRBD2. The TCR originated in a human donor in good health. The CDR3 DNA reads TGTGCCAGCAGCTTAGAGGGGGGTAGCGGGGGCCACTACGAGCAGTACTTC. Translated, it gives CASSLEGGSGGHYEQYF.